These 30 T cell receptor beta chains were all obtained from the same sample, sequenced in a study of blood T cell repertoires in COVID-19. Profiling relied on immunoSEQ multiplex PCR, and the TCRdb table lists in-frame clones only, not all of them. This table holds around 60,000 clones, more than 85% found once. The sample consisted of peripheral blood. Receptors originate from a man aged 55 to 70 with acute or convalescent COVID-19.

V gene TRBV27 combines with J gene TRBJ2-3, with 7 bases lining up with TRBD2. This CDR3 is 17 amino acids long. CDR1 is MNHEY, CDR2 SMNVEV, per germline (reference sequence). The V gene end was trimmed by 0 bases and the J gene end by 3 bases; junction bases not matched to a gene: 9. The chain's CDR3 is CASSLSSGGGRTDTQYF. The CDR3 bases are TGTGCCAGCAGTTTATCGAGTGGGGGAGGGCGGACAGATACGCAGTATTTT.

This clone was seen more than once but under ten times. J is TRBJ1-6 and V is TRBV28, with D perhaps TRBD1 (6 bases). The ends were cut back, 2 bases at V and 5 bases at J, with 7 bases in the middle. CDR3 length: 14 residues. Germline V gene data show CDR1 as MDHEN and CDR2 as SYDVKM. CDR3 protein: CASSLGQHNSPLHF. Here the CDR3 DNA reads TGTGCCAGCAGTTTAGGACAGCATAATTCACCCCTCCACTTT.

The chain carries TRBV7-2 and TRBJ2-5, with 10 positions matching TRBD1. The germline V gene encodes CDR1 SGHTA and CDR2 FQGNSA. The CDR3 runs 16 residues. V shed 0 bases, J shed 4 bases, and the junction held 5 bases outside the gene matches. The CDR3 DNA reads TGTGCCAGCAGCTTAGCCCAGACAGGGGGCGCAGAGACCCAGTACTTC. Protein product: CASSLAQTGGAETQYF.

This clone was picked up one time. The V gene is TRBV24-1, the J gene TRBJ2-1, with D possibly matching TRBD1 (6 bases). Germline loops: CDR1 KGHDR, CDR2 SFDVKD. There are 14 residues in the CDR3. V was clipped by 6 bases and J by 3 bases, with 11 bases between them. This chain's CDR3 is CATSSTGRYNEQFF. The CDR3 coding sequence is TGTGCCACCAGTAGCACAGGGCGCTACAATGAGCAGTTCTTC.

In DNA form, the CDR3 reads TGTGCCAGCAGTTCGCCATGGGGGCGCCTAAGCAATCAGCCCCAGCATTTT. Translating it yields CASSSPWGRLSNQPQHF. J is TRBJ1-5 and V is TRBV28; tentative D call: TRBD1 (6 bases). The CDR3 extends over 17 amino acids. CDR1 MDHEN and CDR2 SYDVKM come from the germline V gene. The V and J ends lost 4 bases and 1 base respectively, with 17 bases between them.

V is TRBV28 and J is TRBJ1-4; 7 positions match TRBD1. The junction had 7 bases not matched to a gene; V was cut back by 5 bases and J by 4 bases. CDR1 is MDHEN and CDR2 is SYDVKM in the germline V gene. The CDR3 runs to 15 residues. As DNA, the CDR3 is TGTGCCAGCAGTGTAGCAGGGGGAGGTAATGAAAAACTGTTTTTT. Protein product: CASSVAGGGNEKLFF.

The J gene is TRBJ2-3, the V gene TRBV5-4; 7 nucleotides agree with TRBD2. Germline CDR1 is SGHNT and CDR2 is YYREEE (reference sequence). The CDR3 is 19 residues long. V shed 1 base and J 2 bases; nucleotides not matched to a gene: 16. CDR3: CASSLSLAVPTPNTDTQYF. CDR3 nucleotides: TGTGCCAGCAGCTTGTCTCTAGCGGTCCCAACCCCAAACACAGATACGCAGTATTTT.

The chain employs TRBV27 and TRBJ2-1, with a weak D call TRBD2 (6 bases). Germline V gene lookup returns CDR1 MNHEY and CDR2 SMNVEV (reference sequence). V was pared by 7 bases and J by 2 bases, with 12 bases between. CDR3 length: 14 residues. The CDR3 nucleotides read TGTGCCAGCACCAGTAGCGGTACCTACAATGAGCAGTTCTTC. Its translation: CASTSSGTYNEQFF.

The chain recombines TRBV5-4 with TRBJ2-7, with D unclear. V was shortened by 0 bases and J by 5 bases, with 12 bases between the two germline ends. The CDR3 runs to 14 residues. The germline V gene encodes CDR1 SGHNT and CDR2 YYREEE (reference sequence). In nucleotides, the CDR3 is TGTGCCAGCAGCTTGGAGTTCGGTGCCAACGAGCAGTACTTC. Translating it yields CASSLEFGANEQYF.

DNA for the CDR3: TGCGCCAGCAGCCCGGGACAGCGAAACTATGGCTACACCTTC. Its translation: CASSPGQRNYGYTF. This chain uses TRBV4-1 with TRBJ1-2, with 7 bases lining up with TRBD1. The CDR3 sequence is 14 residues long. The germline CDR1 and CDR2 sequences are MGHRA and YSYEKL. The V and J ends lost 4 bases and 2 bases, in that order; junction bases with no gene match: 4.

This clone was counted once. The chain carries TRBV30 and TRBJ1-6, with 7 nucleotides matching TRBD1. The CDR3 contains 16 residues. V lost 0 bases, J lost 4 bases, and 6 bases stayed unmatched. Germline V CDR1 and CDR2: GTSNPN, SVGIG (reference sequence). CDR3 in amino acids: CAWSVEDRFYNSPLHF. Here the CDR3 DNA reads TGTGCCTGGAGTGTCGAGGACAGGTTTTATAATTCACCCCTCCACTTT.

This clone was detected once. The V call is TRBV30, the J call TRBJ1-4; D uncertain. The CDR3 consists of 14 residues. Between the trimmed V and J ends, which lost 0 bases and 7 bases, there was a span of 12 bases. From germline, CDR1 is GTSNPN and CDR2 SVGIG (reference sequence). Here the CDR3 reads CAWSVLGSGEKLFF. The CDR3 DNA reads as TGTGCCTGGAGTGTTCTAGGCAGCGGTGAAAAACTGTTTTTT.

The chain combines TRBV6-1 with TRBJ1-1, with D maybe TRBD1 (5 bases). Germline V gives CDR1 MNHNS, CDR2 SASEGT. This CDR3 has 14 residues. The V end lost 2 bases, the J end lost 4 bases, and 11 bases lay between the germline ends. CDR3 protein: CASSEPGLLTEAFF. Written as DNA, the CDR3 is TGTGCCAGCAGTGAACCGGGACTTCTCACTGAAGCTTTCTTT.

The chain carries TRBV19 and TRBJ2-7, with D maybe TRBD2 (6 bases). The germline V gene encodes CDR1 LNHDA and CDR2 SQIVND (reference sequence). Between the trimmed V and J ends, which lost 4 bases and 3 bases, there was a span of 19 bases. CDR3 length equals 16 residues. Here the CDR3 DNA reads TGTGCCAGTAGTAACTCCCCTGGCGGGATTAACTACGAGCAGTACTTC. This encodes CASSNSPGGINYEQYF.

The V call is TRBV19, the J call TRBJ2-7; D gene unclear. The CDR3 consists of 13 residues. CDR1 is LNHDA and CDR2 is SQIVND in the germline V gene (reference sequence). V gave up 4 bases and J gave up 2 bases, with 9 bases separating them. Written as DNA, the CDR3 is TGTGCCAGTAGTAGCGTCTCAACCTACGAGCAGTACTTC. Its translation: CASSSVSTYEQYF.

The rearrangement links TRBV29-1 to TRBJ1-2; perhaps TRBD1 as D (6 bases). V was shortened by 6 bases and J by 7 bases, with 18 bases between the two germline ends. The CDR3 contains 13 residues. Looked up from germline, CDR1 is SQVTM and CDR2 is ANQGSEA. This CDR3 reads CSVRTDRVGGYTF. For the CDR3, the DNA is TGCAGCGTGCGGACAGATCGGGTCGGTGGCTACACCTTC.

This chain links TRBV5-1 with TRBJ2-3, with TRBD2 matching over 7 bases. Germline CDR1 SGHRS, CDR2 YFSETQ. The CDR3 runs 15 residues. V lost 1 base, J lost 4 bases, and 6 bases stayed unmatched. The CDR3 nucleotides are TGCGCCAGCAGCTTGCGTCCGGGAGGCGCAGATACGCAGTATTTT. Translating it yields CASSLRPGGADTQYF.

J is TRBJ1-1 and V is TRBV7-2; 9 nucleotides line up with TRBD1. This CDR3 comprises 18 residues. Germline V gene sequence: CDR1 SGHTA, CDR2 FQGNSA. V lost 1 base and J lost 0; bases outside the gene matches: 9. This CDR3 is CASSLGRQGGSVNTEAFF. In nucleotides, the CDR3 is TGTGCCAGCAGCTTAGGTCGACAGGGGGGGTCGGTGAACACTGAAGCTTTCTTT.

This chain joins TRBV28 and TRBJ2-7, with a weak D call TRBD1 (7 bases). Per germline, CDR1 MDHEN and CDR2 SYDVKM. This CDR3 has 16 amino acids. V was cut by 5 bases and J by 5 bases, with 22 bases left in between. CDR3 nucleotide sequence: TGTGCCAGCAGTCTAATACGGGGGCAGGGGGGCAACGAGCAGTACTTC. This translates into CASSLIRGQGGNEQYF. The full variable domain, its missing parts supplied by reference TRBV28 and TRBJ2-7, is DVKVTQSSRYLVKRTGEKVFLECVQDMDHENMFWYRQDPGLGLRLIYFSYDVKMKEKGDIPEGYSVSREKKERFSLILESASTNQTSMYLCASSLIRGQGGNEQYFGPGTRLTVT.

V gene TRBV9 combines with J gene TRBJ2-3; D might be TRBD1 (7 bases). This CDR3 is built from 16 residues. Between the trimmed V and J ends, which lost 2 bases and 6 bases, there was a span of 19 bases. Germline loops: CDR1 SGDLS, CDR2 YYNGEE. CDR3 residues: CASSVAQGGMIDTQYF. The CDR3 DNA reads TGTGCCAGCAGCGTGGCGCAGGGGGGAATGATTGATACGCAGTATTTT.

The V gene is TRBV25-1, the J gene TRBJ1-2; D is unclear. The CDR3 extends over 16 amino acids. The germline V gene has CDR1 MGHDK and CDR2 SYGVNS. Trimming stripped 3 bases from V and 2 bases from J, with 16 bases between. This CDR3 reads CASSDSGRIANYGYTF. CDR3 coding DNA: TGTGCCAGCAGTGACTCCGGTCGCATAGCCAACTATGGCTACACCTTC.

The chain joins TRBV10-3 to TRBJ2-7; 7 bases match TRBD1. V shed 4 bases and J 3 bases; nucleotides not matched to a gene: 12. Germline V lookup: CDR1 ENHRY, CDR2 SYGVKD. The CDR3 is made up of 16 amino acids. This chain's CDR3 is CAISGSEARGFYEQYF. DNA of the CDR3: TGTGCCATCAGTGGATCCGAGGCCAGGGGGTTCTACGAGCAGTACTTC.

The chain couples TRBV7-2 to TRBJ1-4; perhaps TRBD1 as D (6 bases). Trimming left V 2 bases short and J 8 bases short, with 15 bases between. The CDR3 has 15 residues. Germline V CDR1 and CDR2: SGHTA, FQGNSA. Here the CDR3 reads CASSLKAGEGEKLFF. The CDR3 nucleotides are TGTGCCAGCAGCTTAAAGGCAGGGGAGGGGGAAAAACTGTTTTTT.

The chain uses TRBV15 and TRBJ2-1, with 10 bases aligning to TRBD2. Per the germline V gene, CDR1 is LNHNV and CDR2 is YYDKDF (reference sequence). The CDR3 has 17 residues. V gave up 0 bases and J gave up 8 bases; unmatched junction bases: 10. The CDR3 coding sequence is TGTGCCACCAGCAGAGATCGTAGCGGGGGGCATAAGGATGAGCAGTTCTTC. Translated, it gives CATSRDRSGGHKDEQFF.

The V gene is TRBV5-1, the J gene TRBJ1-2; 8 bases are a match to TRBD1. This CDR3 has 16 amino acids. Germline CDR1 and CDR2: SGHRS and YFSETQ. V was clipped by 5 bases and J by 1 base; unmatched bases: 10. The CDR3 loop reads CASSTEPGQVNYGYTF. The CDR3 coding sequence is TGCGCCAGCAGTACTGAACCGGGACAGGTTAACTATGGCTACACCTTC.

The CDR3 coding sequence is TGTGCCACCAGTGAGCCGAGACTAGCGGGAGGGCCCACAGATACGCAGTATTTT. Translating it yields CATSEPRLAGGPTDTQYF. This chain connects TRBV24-1 to TRBJ2-3; the match to TRBD2 covers 14 bases. V was clipped by 4 bases and J by 2 bases; unmatched bases: 7. The CDR3 loop spans 18 amino acids. Germline-derived CDR1 and CDR2 are KGHDR and SFDVKD.

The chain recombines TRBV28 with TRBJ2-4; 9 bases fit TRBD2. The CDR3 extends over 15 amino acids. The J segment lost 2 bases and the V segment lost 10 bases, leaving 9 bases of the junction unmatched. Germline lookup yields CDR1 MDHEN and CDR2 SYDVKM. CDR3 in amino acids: CATFSSGNSKNIQYF. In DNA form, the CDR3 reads TGTGCCACCTTTTCTAGCGGGAACTCCAAAAACATTCAGTACTTC.

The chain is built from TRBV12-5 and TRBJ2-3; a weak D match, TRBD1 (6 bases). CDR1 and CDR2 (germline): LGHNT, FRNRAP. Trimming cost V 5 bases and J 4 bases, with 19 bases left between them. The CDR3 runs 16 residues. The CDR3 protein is CASGTGFNYLPDTQYF. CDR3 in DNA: TGTGCTAGTGGTACAGGGTTCAATTATTTACCAGATACGCAGTATTTT.

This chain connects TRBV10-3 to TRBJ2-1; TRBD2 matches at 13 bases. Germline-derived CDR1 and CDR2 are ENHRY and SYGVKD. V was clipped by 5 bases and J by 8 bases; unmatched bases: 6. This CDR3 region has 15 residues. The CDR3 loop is CAISWTSGSGDEQFF. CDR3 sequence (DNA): TGTGCCATCAGTTGGACTAGCGGGAGTGGCGATGAGCAGTTCTTC.

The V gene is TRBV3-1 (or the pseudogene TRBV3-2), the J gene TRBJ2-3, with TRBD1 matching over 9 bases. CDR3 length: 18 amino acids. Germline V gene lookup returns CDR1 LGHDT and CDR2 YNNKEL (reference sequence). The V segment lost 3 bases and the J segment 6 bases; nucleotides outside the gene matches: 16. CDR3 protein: CASSQGTGRMGNADTQYF. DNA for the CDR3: TGTGCCAGCAGCCAGGGGACAGGGAGGATGGGTAATGCGGATACGCAGTATTTT.